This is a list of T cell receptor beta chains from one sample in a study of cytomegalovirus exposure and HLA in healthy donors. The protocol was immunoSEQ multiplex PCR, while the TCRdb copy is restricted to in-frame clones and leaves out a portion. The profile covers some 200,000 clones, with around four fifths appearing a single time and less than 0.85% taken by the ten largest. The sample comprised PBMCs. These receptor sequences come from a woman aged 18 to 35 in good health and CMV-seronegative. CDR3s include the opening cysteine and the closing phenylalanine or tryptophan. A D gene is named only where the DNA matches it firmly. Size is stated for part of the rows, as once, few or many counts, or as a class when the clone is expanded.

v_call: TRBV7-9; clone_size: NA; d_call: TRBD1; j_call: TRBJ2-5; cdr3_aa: CASSSVTGRKETQYF; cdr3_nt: TGTGCCAGCAGCTCGGTGACAGGGCGGAAGGAGACCCAGTACTTC
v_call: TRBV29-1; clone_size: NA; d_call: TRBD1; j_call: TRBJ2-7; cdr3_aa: CSAWGQGENEQYF; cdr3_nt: TGCAGCGCCTGGGGACAGGGGGAAAACGAGCAGTACTTC
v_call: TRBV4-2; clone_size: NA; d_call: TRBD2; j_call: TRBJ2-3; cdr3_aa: CASSPLQGLAGAFRPDTQYF; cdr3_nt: TGTGCCAGCAGCCCCCTCCAGGGACTAGCGGGGGCTTTCCGGCCAGATACGCAGTATTTT
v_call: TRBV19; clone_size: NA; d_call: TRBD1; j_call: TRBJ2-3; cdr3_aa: CASSSTGAINPDTQYF; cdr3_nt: TGTGCCAGTAGTTCCACAGGGGCGATAAACCCAGATACGCAGTATTTT
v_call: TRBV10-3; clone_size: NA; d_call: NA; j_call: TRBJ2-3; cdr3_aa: CAISESLASGGRTQYF; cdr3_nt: TGTGCCATCAGTGAGTCGTTGGCTAGTGGAGGTCGTACGCAGTATTTT
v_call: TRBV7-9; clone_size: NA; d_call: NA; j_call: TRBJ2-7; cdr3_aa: CASSLGLGGAPGEQYF; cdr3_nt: TGTGCCAGCAGCTTAGGTTTGGGGGGGGCTCCGGGCGAGCAGTACTTC
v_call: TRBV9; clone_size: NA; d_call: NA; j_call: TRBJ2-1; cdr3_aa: CASSQTSNSYNEQFF; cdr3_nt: TGTGCCAGCAGTCAGACTAGTAACTCCTACAATGAGCAGTTCTTC
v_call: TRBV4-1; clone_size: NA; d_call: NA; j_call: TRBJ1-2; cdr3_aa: CASSPTGDGYTF; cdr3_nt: TGCGCCAGCAGCCCAACGGGGGATGGCTACACCTTC
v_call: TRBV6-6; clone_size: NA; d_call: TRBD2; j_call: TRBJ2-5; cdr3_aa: CASSWSSGSQETQYF; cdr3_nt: TGTGCCAGCAGTTGGTCTAGCGGATCACAAGAGACCCAGTACTTC
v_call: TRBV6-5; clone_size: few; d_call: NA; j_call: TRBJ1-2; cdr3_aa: CASSPQGNYGYTF; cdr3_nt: TGTGCCAGCAGCCCTCAGGGGAACTATGGCTACACCTTC
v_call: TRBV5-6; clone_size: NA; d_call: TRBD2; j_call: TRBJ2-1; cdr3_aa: CASSWGLAGGGNEQFF; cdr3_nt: TGTGCCAGCAGCTGGGGACTAGCGGGAGGGGGAAATGAGCAGTTCTTC
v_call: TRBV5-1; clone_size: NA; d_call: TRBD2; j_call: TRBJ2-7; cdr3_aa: CASSLGGTSGFYEQYF; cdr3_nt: TGCGCCAGCAGCTTGGGTGGGACTAGCGGGTTCTACGAGCAGTACTTC
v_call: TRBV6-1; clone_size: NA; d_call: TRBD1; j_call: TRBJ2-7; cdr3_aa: CASSVAGQGDLEQYF; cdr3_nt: TGTGCCAGCAGTGTGGCGGGACAGGGTGATTTAGAGCAGTACTTC
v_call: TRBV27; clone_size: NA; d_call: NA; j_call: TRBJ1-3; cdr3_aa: CASRTFDGSSGNTIYF; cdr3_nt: TGTGCCAGCAGGACATTTGACGGTTCCTCTGGAAACACCATATATTTT
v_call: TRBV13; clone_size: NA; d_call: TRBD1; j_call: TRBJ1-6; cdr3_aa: CASSLDFKDRHSYNSPLHF; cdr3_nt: TGTGCCAGCAGCTTAGATTTTAAGGACAGGCACTCCTATAATTCACCCCTCCACTTT
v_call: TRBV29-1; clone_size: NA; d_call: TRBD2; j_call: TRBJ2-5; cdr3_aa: CSVDEGDYFQETQYF; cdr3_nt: TGCAGCGTTGATGAAGGGGACTATTTTCAAGAGACCCAGTACTTC
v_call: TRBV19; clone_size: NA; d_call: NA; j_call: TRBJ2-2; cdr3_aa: CASSIGTSNTGELFF; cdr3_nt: TGTGCCAGTAGTATCGGGACATCGAACACCGGGGAGCTGTTTTTT
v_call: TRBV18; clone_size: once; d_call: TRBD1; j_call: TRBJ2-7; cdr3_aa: CASSRGQVPEVEQYF; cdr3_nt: TGTGCCAGCTCACGCGGACAGGTCCCCGAGGTCGAGCAGTACTTC
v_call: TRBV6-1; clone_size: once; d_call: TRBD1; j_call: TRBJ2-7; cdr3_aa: CASSEVWGQGAYEQYF; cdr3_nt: TGTGCCAGCAGTGAAGTTTGGGGTCAGGGGGCCTACGAGCAGTACTTC
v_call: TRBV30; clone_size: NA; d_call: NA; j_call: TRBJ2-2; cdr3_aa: CAWSINRVLNTGELFF; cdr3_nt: TGTGCCTGGAGCATTAACAGGGTCCTGAACACCGGGGAGCTGTTTTTT
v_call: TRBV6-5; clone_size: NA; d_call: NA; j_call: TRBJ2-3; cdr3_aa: CASSSGVTSDTQYF; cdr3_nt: TGTGCCAGCAGCTCAGGGGTCACCTCAGATACGCAGTATTTT
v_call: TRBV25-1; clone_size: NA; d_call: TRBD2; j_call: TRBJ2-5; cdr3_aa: CASHLAGAETQYF; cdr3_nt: TGTGCCAGCCACTTAGCGGGAGCGGAGACCCAGTACTTC
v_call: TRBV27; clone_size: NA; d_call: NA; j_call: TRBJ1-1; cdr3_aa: CASSFLGAISEAFF; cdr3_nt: TGTGCCAGCAGCTTCCTGGGGGCCATCTCTGAAGCTTTCTTT
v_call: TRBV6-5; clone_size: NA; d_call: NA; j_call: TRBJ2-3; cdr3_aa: CASSYRSPSTDTQYF; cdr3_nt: TGTGCCAGCAGTTACAGGAGTCCTAGCACAGATACGCAGTATTTT
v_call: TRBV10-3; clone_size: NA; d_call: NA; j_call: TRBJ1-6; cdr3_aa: CAISESARDSPLHF; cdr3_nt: TGTGCCATCAGTGAGTCGGCGAGGGATTCACCCCTCCACTTT
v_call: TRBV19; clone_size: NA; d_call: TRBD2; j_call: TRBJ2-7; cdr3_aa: CASSIGTSGSYEQYF; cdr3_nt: TGTGCCAGTAGTATAGGCACTAGCGGATCCTACGAGCAGTACTTC
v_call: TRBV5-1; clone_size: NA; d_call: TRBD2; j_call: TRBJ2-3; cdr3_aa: CASSGGLAGGVASTDTQYF; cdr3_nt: TGCGCCAGCAGCGGAGGGCTAGCGGGGGGGGTTGCTAGCACAGATACGCAGTATTTT
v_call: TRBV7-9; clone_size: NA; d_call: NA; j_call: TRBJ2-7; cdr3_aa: CASPKEEGAYEQYF; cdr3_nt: TGTGCCAGCCCCAAAGAAGAAGGGGCCTACGAGCAGTACTTC
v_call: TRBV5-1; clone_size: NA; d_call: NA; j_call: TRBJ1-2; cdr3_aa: CASSPLGGSYGYTF; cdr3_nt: TGCGCCAGCAGCCCGCTGGGAGGGAGCTATGGCTACACCTTC
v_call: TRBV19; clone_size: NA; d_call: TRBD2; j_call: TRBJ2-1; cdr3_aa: CASSILSGRAVDEQFF; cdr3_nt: TGTGCCAGTAGTATACTCAGCGGGAGGGCCGTCGATGAGCAGTTCTTC
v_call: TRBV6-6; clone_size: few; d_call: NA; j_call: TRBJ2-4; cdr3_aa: CASSNRDTLAKNIQYF; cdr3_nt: TGTGCCAGCAGTAACCGGGACACCCTAGCCAAAAACATTCAGTACTTC
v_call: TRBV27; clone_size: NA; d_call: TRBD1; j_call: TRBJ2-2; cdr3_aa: CASSLAPGTDHTGELFF; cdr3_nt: TGTGCCAGCAGTTTGGCCCCCGGGACAGACCACACCGGGGAGCTGTTTTTT
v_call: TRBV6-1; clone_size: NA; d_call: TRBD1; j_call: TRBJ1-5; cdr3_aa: CASRQGQGRIQPQHF; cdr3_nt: TGTGCCAGCAGACAGGGACAGGGGAGGATTCAGCCCCAGCATTTT
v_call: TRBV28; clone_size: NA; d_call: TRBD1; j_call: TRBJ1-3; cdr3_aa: CASSLWTGVTDTIYF; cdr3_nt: TGTGCCAGCAGTTTATGGACAGGGGTTACAGACACCATATATTTT
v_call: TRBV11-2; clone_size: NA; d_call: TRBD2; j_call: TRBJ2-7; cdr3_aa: CASISRGAYEQYF; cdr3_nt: TGTGCCAGCATCTCGCGGGGGGCCTACGAGCAGTACTTC
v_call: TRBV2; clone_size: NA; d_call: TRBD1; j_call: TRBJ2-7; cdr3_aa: CASSDRSDRGYEQYF; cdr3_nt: TGTGCCAGCAGTGATCGGTCGGACAGGGGCTACGAGCAGTACTTC
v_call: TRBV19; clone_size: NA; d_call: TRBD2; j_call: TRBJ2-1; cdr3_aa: CASKKTSGRHEQFF; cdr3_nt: TGTGCCAGTAAGAAGACTAGCGGGAGACATGAGCAGTTCTTC